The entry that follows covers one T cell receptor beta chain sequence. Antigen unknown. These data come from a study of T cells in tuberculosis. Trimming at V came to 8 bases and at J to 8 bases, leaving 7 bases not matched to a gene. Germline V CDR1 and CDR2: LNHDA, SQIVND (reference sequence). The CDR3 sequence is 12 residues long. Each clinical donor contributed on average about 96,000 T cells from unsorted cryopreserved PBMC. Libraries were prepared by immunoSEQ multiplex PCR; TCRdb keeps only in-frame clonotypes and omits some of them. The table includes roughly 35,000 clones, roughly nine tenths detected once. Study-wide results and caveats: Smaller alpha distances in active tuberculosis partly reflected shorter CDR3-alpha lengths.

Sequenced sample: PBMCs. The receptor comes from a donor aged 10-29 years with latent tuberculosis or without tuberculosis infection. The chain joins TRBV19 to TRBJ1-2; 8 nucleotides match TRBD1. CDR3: CASRQGIVGYTF. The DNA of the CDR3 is TGTGCCAGTCGACAGGGGATTGTCGGCTACACCTTC.